The 26 T cell receptor beta chains listed next were all sequenced from one sample in a study of cytomegalovirus exposure and HLA in healthy donors. Primers included in the PCR were 60 Vbeta and 13 Jbeta primers. Using immunoSEQ multiplex PCR, the repertoire was profiled, and TCRdb retains in-frame clones only, with some absent. Here the sample table reports 200,000 or so clones. Sequencing was carried out using PBMCs. The receptors derive from a boy younger than 18 in good health and CMV-seronegative.

The rearrangement links TRBV19 to TRBJ2-1; D unclear. Trimming stripped 7 bases from V and 0 bases from J, with 13 bases between. Germline CDR1 is LNHDA and CDR2 is SQIVND (reference sequence). The CDR3 is made up of 15 amino acids. CDR3 amino acids: CASTPDTSSYNEQFF. The CDR3 DNA follows: TGTGCCAGTACCCCAGACACGAGCTCCTACAATGAGCAGTTCTTC. Combining the CDR3 with reference TRBV19 and TRBJ2-1 gives the whole variable domain DGGITQSPKYLFRKEGQNVTLSCEQNLNHDAMYWYRQDPGQGLRLIYYSQIVNDFQKGDIAEGYSVSREKKESFPLTVTSAQKNPTAFYLCASTPDTSSYNEQFFGPGTRLTVL.

This rearrangement joins TRBV5-4 to TRBJ2-5, with no clear D. The CDR3 covers 14 residues. Trimming left V 1 base short and J 5 bases short, with 12 bases between. Germline CDR1 is SGHNT and CDR2 is YYREEE (reference sequence). In nucleotides, the CDR3 is TGTGCCAGCAGCTTGAGGTCTTCTAGGGAGACCCAGTACTTC. Its protein is CASSLRSSRETQYF.

This chain connects TRBV5-4 to TRBJ2-1; TRBD2 matches 14 bases. Looked up from germline, CDR1 is SGHNT and CDR2 is YYREEE (reference sequence). This CDR3 has 19 amino acids. Losses at the gene ends were 4 bases for V and 4 bases for J; bases not matched to a gene: 13. The DNA for the CDR3 is TGTGCCAGCAGCGCCACGGGACTAGCGGGGGTCCCAAATTACAATGAGCAGTTCTTC. Its protein product is CASSATGLAGVPNYNEQFF.

The V call is TRBV7-6, the J call TRBJ2-5, with 7 bases lining up with TRBD1. The J call may be wrong; the DNA end is better matched by TRBJ2-7. Per germline, CDR1 SGHVS and CDR2 FNYEAQ. This CDR3 has 14 residues. The CDR3 region is CASSLDSGGYEQYF. CDR3 DNA: TGTGCCAGCAGCTTGGATTCAGGGGGCTACGAGCAGTACTTC.

Here the CDR3 DNA reads TGTGCCAGCAGCCCTCGGACGGGAAACACTGAAGCTTTCTTT. As protein: CASSPRTGNTEAFF. The V call is TRBV7-9, the J call TRBJ1-1; D ambiguous. The germline V and J ends were trimmed by 5 bases and 2 bases, with 12 bases remaining between them. Germline V lookup: CDR1 SEHNR, CDR2 FQNEAQ (reference sequence). This CDR3 region has 14 residues.

This sequence joins TRBV4-3 and TRBJ2-3; TRBD2 agrees at 8 bases. The CDR3 sequence is 17 residues long. The germline CDR1 and CDR2 sequences are LGHNA and YSLEER. Trimming at V came to 4 bases and at J to 0 bases, leaving 9 bases not matched to a gene. The CDR3 DNA reads as TGCGCCAGCAGCCGAACAACAAGCGGGGGAAGCACAGATACGCAGTATTTT. Translation: CASSRTTSGGSTDTQYF.

V usage is TRBV19 and J usage is TRBJ1-4; the D is unclear. This CDR3 is 15 amino acids long. V lost 2 bases, J lost 4 bases, and 11 bases lay in between. Germline assignment: CDR1 LNHDA and CDR2 SQIVND (reference sequence). The CDR3 DNA is TGTGCCAGTAGTATACGATCCGGAGGTAATGAAAAACTGTTTTTT. Its protein product is CASSIRSGGNEKLFF.

This chain uses TRBV6-5 with TRBJ1-2; 8 bases agree with TRBD1. The CDR3 is 12 residues long. The V gene's germline CDR1 is MNHEY and CDR2 SVGAGI. The J segment lost 3 bases and the V segment lost 7 bases, leaving 1 base of the junction unmatched. In DNA, the CDR3 is TGTGCCAGCACAGGGGGCTACTATGGCTACACCTTC. It specifies CASTGGYYGYTF.

The chain recombines TRBV6-6 with TRBJ2-6; D perhaps matches TRBD1 (6 bases). Trimming removed 4 bases from V and 0 bases from J, with 10 bases in between. Per germline, CDR1 MNHNY and CDR2 SVGAGI (reference sequence). This CDR3 has 16 amino acids. The CDR3 sequence is CASSLQGRSGANVLTF. For the CDR3, the DNA is TGTGCCAGCAGTTTACAGGGCCGCTCTGGGGCCAACGTCCTGACTTTC.

About this clone: At one end, the junction sequence differs from germline, possibly due to a read error. The CDR3 DNA follows: TGTGCTAGCAGCTTAGCGCTTAGCGGCCCCTTAAAGGATACGCAGTATTTT. Translated, it gives CASSLALSGPLKDTQYF. The chain has TRBV7-7 and TRBJ2-3, with a weak D call TRBD2 (6 bases). This CDR3 is built from 17 residues. Germline CDR1 and CDR2: SSHAT and FNYEAQ (reference sequence). The entire variable domain, with the rest obtained from reference TRBV7-7 and TRBJ2-3, is as follows: GAGVSQSPRYKVTKRGQDVTLRCDPISSHATLYWYQQALGQGPEFLTYFNYEAQPDKSGLPSDRFSAERPEGSISTLTIQRTEQRDSAMYRCASSLALSGPLKDTQYFGPGTRLTVL.

The chain carries TRBV30 and TRBJ1-4; D is ambiguous. The CDR3 is made up of 14 amino acids. Germline CDR1 and CDR2: GTSNPN and SVGIG (reference sequence). V was shortened by 2 bases and J by 8 bases, with 15 bases between the two germline ends. The CDR3 sequence is CAWSSLSPGEKLFF. The DNA of the CDR3 is TGTGCCTGGAGTTCGCTCTCCCCGGGAGAAAAACTGTTTTTT.

The V call is TRBV2, the J call TRBJ2-1; 12 bases fit TRBD2. Germline CDR1 SNHLY, CDR2 FYNNEI. V lost 6 bases, J lost 5 bases, and 11 bases stayed unmatched. This CDR3 is 17 amino acids long. The CDR3 DNA reads as TGTGCCAGCAGCGGACTAGCGGGGACGAACCTAAACAATGAGCAGTTCTTC. Residues: CASSGLAGTNLNNEQFF.

J is TRBJ2-2 and V is TRBV5-1; 7 nucleotides match TRBD1. Trimming at V came to 5 bases and at J to 1 base, leaving 5 bases not matched to a gene. The CDR3 spans 15 residues. CDR1 is SGHRS, CDR2 YFSETQ, per germline. In DNA, the CDR3 is TGCGCCAGCAGTTCTTACAGGGGGAACACCGGGGAGCTGTTTTTT. This gives the protein CASSSYRGNTGELFF.

This rearrangement joins TRBV4-1 to TRBJ2-5; tentatively, D is TRBD2 (5 bases). Germline CDR1 is MGHRA and CDR2 is YSYEKL. The V end lost 1 base, the J end lost 4 bases, and 10 bases lay between the germline ends. The length of the CDR3 is 14 residues. The CDR3 coding sequence is TGCGCCAGCAGCCAAGGGGCGGGCCGAGAGACCCAGTACTTC. Its translation: CASSQGAGRETQYF.

The V and J genes are TRBV28 and TRBJ1-2; D may be TRBD1 (6 bases). The germline gives CDR1 MDHEN, CDR2 SYDVKM. V lost 4 bases and J lost 7, with 10 bases in between. CDR3 size: 12 residues. The CDR3 DNA is TGTGCCAGCAGTTGGGGGGGCTTTGGCTACACCTTC. Amino acids: CASSWGGFGYTF.

V usage is TRBV2 and J usage is TRBJ2-7; 11 bases agree with TRBD1. Germline values: CDR1 SNHLY, CDR2 FYNNEI. V was pared by 6 bases and J by 3 bases, with 7 bases of the junction left unmatched. The CDR3 contains 15 residues. CDR3 residues: CASRVDRGHLYEQYF. CDR3 nucleotides: TGTGCCAGCAGAGTGGACAGGGGGCATCTCTACGAGCAGTACTTC.

J is TRBJ1-1 and V is TRBV5-1; the D is unclear. V was trimmed by 0 bases and J by 0 bases, leaving 9 bases between them. The germline CDR1 and CDR2 sequences are SGHRS and YFSETQ. The CDR3 loop spans 15 amino acids. CDR3 protein: CASSLVSSMNTEAFF. The DNA of the CDR3 is TGCGCCAGCAGCTTGGTGAGTTCGATGAACACTGAAGCTTTCTTT. Looking up the rest from reference TRBV5-1 and TRBJ1-1 gives the full variable domain: KAGVTQTPRYLIKTRGQQVTLSCSPISGHRSVSWYQQTPGQGLQFLFEYFSETQRNKGNFPGRFSGRQFSNSRSEMNVSTLELGDSALYLCASSLVSSMNTEAFFGQGTRLTVV.

This chain uses TRBV2 with TRBJ2-7, with 10 bases identical to TRBD1. The CDR3 is 13 amino acids. Germline V lookup: CDR1 SNHLY, CDR2 FYNNEI. V shed 5 bases, J shed 6 bases, and the junction held 4 bases outside the gene matches. The CDR3 loop is CASSRDRGREQYF. CDR3 coding DNA: TGTGCCAGCAGTCGGGACAGGGGACGCGAGCAGTACTTC.

This chain uses TRBV4-3 with TRBJ2-5, with D uncertain. Near its end, the DNA agrees better with TRBJ2-7, so the J call may be wrong. The germline V gene encodes CDR1 LGHNA and CDR2 YSLEER. The CDR3 covers 14 residues. This CDR3 reads CASSQAVRSYEQYF. CDR3 DNA: TGCGCCAGCAGCCAAGCCGTCCGTTCCTACGAGCAGTACTTC.

The chain joins TRBV28 to TRBJ1-2, with D possibly matching TRBD1 (5 bases). Germline CDR1 reads MDHEN; CDR2 reads SYDVKM. The germline V and J ends were trimmed by 5 bases and 3 bases, with 10 bases remaining between them. The length of the CDR3 is 13 residues. The CDR3 loop reads CASSRGTYYGYTF. CDR3 nucleotides: TGTGCCAGCAGTCGCGGGACGTACTATGGCTACACCTTC.

J is TRBJ2-7 and V is TRBV5-1; TRBD2 matches 12 bases. Germline-derived CDR1 and CDR2 are SGHRS and YFSETQ. J was trimmed by 2 bases and V by 0 bases; bases with no gene match: 9. CDR3 length: 18 amino acids. This CDR3 is CASSLELAGGPIPYEQYF. The DNA for the CDR3 is TGCGCCAGCAGCTTGGAACTAGCGGGGGGCCCGATCCCCTACGAGCAGTACTTC.

This chain links TRBV4-1 with TRBJ2-1; D may be TRBD2 (5 bases). The CDR3 has 15 amino acids. From germline, CDR1 is MGHRA and CDR2 YSYEKL. The ends were cut back, 1 base at V and 5 bases at J, with 12 bases in the middle. CDR3 coding DNA: TGCGCCAGCAGCCAAGTGGGGTACGGGGACAATGAGCAGTTCTTC. It translates to CASSQVGYGDNEQFF.

The chain has TRBV5-4 and TRBJ1-4; D gene unclear. The CDR3 covers 14 residues. CDR1 SGHNT and CDR2 YYREEE come from the germline V gene (reference sequence). Trimming left V 0 bases short and J 3 bases short, with 6 bases between. CDR3 protein: CASSLDSPNEKLFF. In DNA form, the CDR3 reads TGTGCCAGCAGCTTGGACAGCCCTAATGAAAAACTGTTTTTT.

The chain combines TRBV19 with TRBJ2-7; possibly TRBD2 for D (6 bases). This CDR3 contains 15 residues. V was clipped by 3 bases and J by 4 bases, with 16 bases between them. Germline loops: CDR1 LNHDA, CDR2 SQIVND (reference sequence). In DNA form, the CDR3 reads TGTGCCAGTAGTATGGGCGGGACGGCTCTATACGAGCAGTACTTC. This sequence encodes CASSMGGTALYEQYF.

The chain is built from TRBV19 and TRBJ1-1; 9 nucleotides line up with TRBD1. V trimming: 6 bases; J trimming: 4 bases; junction bases outside the gene matches: 6. The CDR3 covers 14 residues. Looked up from germline, CDR1 is LNHDA and CDR2 is SQIVND (reference sequence). The CDR3 DNA sequence: TGTGCCAGTAGGTCGGGACAGGGTACCACTGAAGCTTTCTTT. Residues: CASRSGQGTTEAFF.

V gene TRBV9 combines with J gene TRBJ1-1; TRBD1 might be the D (5 bases). The germline CDR1 and CDR2 sequences are SGDLS and YYNGEE. The CDR3 runs 16 residues. Trimming removed 0 bases from V and 1 base from J, with 13 bases in between. DNA for the CDR3: TGTGCCAGCAGCGTAGTACCAGGGTCGGGGAACACTGAAGCTTTCTTT. It encodes CASSVVPGSGNTEAFF. The full variable domain, with the rest looked up from reference TRBV9 and TRBJ1-1, is DSGVTQTPKHLITATGQRVTLRCSPRSGDLSVYWYQQSLDQGLQFLIQYYNGEERAKGNILERFSAQQFPDLHSELNLSSLELGDSALYFCASSVVPGSGNTEAFFGQGTRLTVV.